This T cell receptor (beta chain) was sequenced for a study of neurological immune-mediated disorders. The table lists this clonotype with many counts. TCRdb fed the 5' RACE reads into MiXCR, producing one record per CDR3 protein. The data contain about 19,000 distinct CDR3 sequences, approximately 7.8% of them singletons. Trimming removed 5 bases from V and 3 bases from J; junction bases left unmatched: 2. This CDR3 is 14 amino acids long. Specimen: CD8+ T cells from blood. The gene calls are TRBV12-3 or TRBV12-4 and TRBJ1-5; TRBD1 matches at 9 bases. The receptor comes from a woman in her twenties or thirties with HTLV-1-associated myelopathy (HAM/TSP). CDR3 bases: TGTGCCAGCAGTCGGGACAGGGTCAATCAGCCCCAGCATTTT. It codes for CASSRDRVNQPQHF.